This TCR beta chain was identified during a study of human T cells and chemical hapten exposure. Overall study context: Skin of the upper inner arm, approximately 2 cm by approximately 2 cm, received 2% DPC for sensitization. Each week of the approximately 26-week study, patients had diphenylcyclopropenone applied to the scalp.

Trimming removed 5 bases from V and 6 bases from J, with 21 bases in between. Per germline, CDR1 KGHSH and CDR2 LQKENI. The CDR3 has 16 amino acids. The time point is: patch test 2, 6 weeks after DPC sensitization. The treatment denotes: therapeutic diphenylcyclopropenone sensitization with weekly scalp DPC. TCRdb fed the RACE reads into MiXCR, producing one record per CDR3 protein. Of 27,000 or so distinct CDR3 sequences listed, over 8.5% are singletons. Whole-study findings and limits: Expanded TCRs clustered into significantly more large CDR3 similarity groups than controls, the analysis revealed.

This clonotype has a count of ten or more. Its target is not known. The clonotype originates from a man younger than 40 with alopecia areata. Some clones in this sample may be carry-over from other donors' samples. The source was whole blood, collected in connection with sensitization to the hapten diphenylcyclopropenone (DPC). The V and J genes are TRBV18 and TRBJ2-3; perhaps D is TRBD1 or TRBD2 (5 bases each). The CDR3 DNA is TGTGCCAGCTCAACGCCAGAAGCCGGGGCCGGGGATACGCAGTATTTT. Protein: CASSTPEAGAGDTQYF.